The 15 T cell receptor beta chains presented below share a single source sample, sequenced in a study of CD8 T cells in ankylosing spondylitis listed by TCRdb under 2017. The library was obtained by 5' RACE. Sequencing instrument: Illumina HiSeq 2500. The public reads were quality trimmed at Q25 with fastp and then assembled into clones with MiXCR by TCRdb, keeping productive beta chains. When rows share a CDR3 protein, they turn into one entry using the most common DNA and genes. This sample gives some 200,000 distinct CDR3 sequences in total; about 13% of them show up just once. Of the sample, 15% to 20% is held by the ten largest clones. Sample: blood, either unsorted or a sorted T cell fraction (not recorded which). These receptors originate from a male donor with ankylosing spondylitis or in good health (not recorded which).

The chain employs TRBV27 and TRBJ2-7; TRBD1 agrees at 7 bases. V lost 5 bases to trimming and J lost 3 bases; unmatched junction nucleotides: 10. Germline CDR1 and CDR2: MNHEY and SMNVEV (reference sequence). The CDR3 totals 15 residues. CDR3 coding DNA: TGTGCCAGCAGTCCCGTACAGGGGACCCTCTACGAGCAGTACTTC. Its translation: CASSPVQGTLYEQYF.

This clonotype showed up just a few times. The chain recombines TRBV27 with TRBJ1-1; maybe TRBD1 (5 bases). Trimming removed 8 bases from V and 8 bases from J, with 18 bases in between. Germline V lookup: CDR1 MNHEY, CDR2 SMNVEV (reference sequence). The CDR3 runs to 13 residues. CDR3 amino acids: CASVLLGGAEAFF. In DNA, the CDR3 is TGTGCCAGCGTCCTACTCGGGGGTGCAGAAGCTTTCTTT.

At least ten counts were recorded for this clonotype. This sequence joins TRBV20-1 and TRBJ2-7; D not resolved. The CDR3 loop spans 13 amino acids. Trimming pared 1 base from V and 3 bases from J, leaving 10 bases between. In germline, CDR1 is DFQATT, CDR2 SNEGSKA (reference sequence). The CDR3 DNA is TGCAGTGCTAGAGGTGGCCCCGACTACGAGCAGTACTTC. Its translation is CSARGGPDYEQYF.

Only a few counts were recorded for this clonotype. This chain joins TRBV3-1 and TRBJ2-7; 7 nucleotides align to TRBD1. The CDR3 runs to 14 residues. Germline CDR1 reads LGHDT; CDR2 reads YNNKEL (reference sequence). V was clipped by 6 bases and J by 6 bases; unmatched bases: 11. The CDR3 spells CASSPGTVAAEQYF. The CDR3 DNA follows: TGTGCCAGCAGTCCCGGGACAGTCGCCGCCGAGCAGTACTTC.

V gene TRBV30 combines with J gene TRBJ1-1; D gene unclear. Germline V gene sequence: CDR1 GTSNPN, CDR2 SVGIG (reference sequence). CDR3 length equals 13 residues. Trimming stripped 1 base from V and 0 bases from J, with 6 bases between. This chain's CDR3 is CAWSGPVNTEAFF. CDR3 coding DNA: TGTGCCTGGAGTGGCCCTGTGAACACTGAAGCTTTCTTT.

The rearrangement uses TRBV20-1 and TRBJ2-5; tentative D call: TRBD2 (6 bases). The length of the CDR3 is 13 residues. Trimming took 3 bases from V and 5 from J, leaving 13 bases between them. The germline V gene has CDR1 DFQATT and CDR2 SNEGSKA (reference sequence). This CDR3 is CSARGWEAETQYF. The CDR3 DNA follows: TGCAGTGCTAGGGGGTGGGAGGCGGAGACCCAGTACTTC.

This rearrangement joins TRBV3-1 to TRBJ2-1, with D perhaps assigned TRBD1 or TRBD2 (6 bases each). Looked up from germline, CDR1 is LGHDT and CDR2 is YNNKEL (reference sequence). V was clipped by 0 bases and J by 7 bases, with 13 bases between them. The CDR3 consists of 15 residues. The CDR3 here is CASSQEEGVVNEQFF. The CDR3 DNA reads as TGTGCCAGCAGCCAAGAGGAGGGGGTTGTAAATGAGCAGTTCTTC.

Note on this clonotype: A clone one base away is much larger, so this may be a read error. This chain joins TRBV11-2 and TRBJ2-1; unclear D gene. CDR3 length: 17 residues. V was shortened by 0 bases and J by 3 bases, with 15 bases between the two germline ends. In germline, CDR1 is SGHAT, CDR2 FQNNGV. The CDR3 here is CASSLDPPRSYYNEQFF. The DNA of the CDR3 is TGTGCCAGCAGCTTAGATCCCCCTAGGAGCTACTACAATGAGCAGTTCTTC. The whole variable domain, remainder taken from reference TRBV11-2 and TRBJ2-1, is EAGVAQSPRYKIIEKRQSVAFWCNPISGHATLYWYQQILGQGPKLLIQFQNNGVVDDSQLPKDRFSAERLKGVDSTLKIQPAKLEDSAVYLCASSLDPPRSYYNEQFFGPGTRLTVL.

This chain joins TRBV7-9 and TRBJ1-5; D ambiguous. V shed 1 base and J shed 11 bases, with 6 bases lying between them. This CDR3 is built from 11 residues. In germline, CDR1 is SEHNR, CDR2 FQNEAQ (reference sequence). As DNA, the CDR3 is TGTGCCAGCAGCTTAGATGACACCCAGCATTTT. Translating it yields CASSLDDTQHF.

This clonotype was seen only a few times. The chain employs TRBV6-5 and TRBJ2-2; D not resolved. The CDR3 is made up of 15 amino acids. Germline V gene lookup returns CDR1 MNHEY and CDR2 SVGAGI. V dropped 5 bases and J dropped 1 base, with 11 bases sitting between them. Here the CDR3 reads CASSPRRRNTGELFF. DNA of the CDR3: TGTGCCAGCAGTCCCCGTAGGAGGAACACCGGGGAGCTGTTTTTT.

This clonotype was seen more than once but under ten times. The gene calls are TRBV27 and TRBJ1-2; 7 nucleotides match TRBD1. The V segment lost 4 bases and the J segment 4 bases; nucleotides outside the gene matches: 6. Germline CDR1 reads MNHEY; CDR2 reads SMNVEV (reference sequence). This CDR3 is built from 14 residues. The CDR3: CASSSTGVSYGYTF. As DNA, the CDR3 is TGTGCCAGCAGTTCAACAGGGGTTAGCTATGGCTACACCTTC.

This clonotype was found many times. The V and J genes are TRBV27 and TRBJ1-5; TRBD1 aligns across 10 bases. Trimming took 5 bases from V and 5 from J; bases not matched to a gene: 9. Germline CDR1 reads MNHEY; CDR2 reads SMNVEV (reference sequence). This CDR3 is 16 amino acids long. CDR3 amino acids: CASSPGDRGQHQPQHF. The DNA of the CDR3 is TGTGCCAGCAGTCCAGGCGACAGGGGGCAACATCAGCCCCAGCATTTT.

This rearrangement joins TRBV6-2 or TRBV6-3 to TRBJ1-1; TRBD1 might be the D (5 bases). Germline-derived CDR1 and CDR2 are MNHEY and SVGEGT. The CDR3 sequence is 14 residues long. Trimming left V 2 bases short and J 5 bases short, with 12 bases between. CDR3 DNA sequence: TGTGCCAGCAGTTACGGCGGGGGACGGACTGAAGCTTTCTTT. It yields the protein CASSYGGGRTEAFF.

The CDR3 bases are TGCGCCAGCAGCTTGGCCGACGCCGGGACTAGAGACGCCGAGCAGTACTTC. Protein sequence: CASSLADAGTRDAEQYF. V usage is TRBV5-1 and J usage is TRBJ2-7, with 8 bases aligning to TRBD2. The CDR3 extends over 17 amino acids. Germline CDR1 reads SGHRS; CDR2 reads YFSETQ. V lost 0 bases to trimming and J lost 6 bases; unmatched junction nucleotides: 14.

This chain's CDR3 is CAWMGLAGAIQETQYF. CDR3 sequence (DNA): TGTGCCTGGATGGGACTAGCGGGAGCCATCCAAGAGACCCAGTACTTC. This rearrangement joins TRBV30 to TRBJ2-5; 14 bases line up with TRBD2. The germline gives CDR1 GTSNPN, CDR2 SVGIG (reference sequence). The length of the CDR3 is 16 residues. Trimming removed 4 bases from V and 1 base from J; junction bases left unmatched: 5.